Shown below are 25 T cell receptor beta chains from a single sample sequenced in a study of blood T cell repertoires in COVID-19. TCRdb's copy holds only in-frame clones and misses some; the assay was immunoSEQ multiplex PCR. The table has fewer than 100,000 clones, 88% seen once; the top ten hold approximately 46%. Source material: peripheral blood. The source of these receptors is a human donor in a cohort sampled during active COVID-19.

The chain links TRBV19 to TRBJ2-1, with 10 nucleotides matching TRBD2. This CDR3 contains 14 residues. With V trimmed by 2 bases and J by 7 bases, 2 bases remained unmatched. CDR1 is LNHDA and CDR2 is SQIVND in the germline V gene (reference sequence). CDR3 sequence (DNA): TGTGCCAGTAGTATACTAGCGGGAGAGAATGAGCAGTTCTTC. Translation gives CASSILAGENEQFF.

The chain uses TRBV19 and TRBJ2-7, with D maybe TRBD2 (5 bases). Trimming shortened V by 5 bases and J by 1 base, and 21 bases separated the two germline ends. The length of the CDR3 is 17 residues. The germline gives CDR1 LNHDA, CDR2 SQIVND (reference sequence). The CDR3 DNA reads TGTGCCAGTAGTTTCGGGATCGCGACCCAATCGTCCTACGAGCAGTACTTC. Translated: CASSFGIATQSSYEQYF.

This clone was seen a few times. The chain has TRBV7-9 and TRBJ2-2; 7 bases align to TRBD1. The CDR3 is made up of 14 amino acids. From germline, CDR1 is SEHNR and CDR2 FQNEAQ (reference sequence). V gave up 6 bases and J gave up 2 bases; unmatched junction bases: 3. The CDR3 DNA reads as TGTGCCAGCAGGGGGACAGCCAACACCGGGGAGCTGTTTTTT. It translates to CASRGTANTGELFF.

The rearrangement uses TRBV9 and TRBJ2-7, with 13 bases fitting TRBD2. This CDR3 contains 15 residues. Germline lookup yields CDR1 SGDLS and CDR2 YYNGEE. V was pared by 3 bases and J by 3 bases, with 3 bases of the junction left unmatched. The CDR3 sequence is CASSDGTSGIYEQYF. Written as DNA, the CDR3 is TGTGCCAGCAGCGACGGGACTAGCGGGATCTACGAGCAGTACTTC.

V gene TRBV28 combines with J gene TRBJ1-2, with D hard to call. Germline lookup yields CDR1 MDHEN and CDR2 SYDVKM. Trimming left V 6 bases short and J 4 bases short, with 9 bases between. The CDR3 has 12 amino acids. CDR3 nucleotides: TGTGCCAGCAGCCCCTCCAGCTATGGCTACACCTTC. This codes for CASSPSSYGYTF.

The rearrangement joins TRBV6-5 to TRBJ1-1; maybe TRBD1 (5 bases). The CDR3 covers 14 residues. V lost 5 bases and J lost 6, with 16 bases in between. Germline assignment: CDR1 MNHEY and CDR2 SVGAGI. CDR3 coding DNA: TGTGCCAGCAGTACAGGTCACCCGGCCGCTGAAGCTTTCTTT. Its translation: CASSTGHPAAEAFF.

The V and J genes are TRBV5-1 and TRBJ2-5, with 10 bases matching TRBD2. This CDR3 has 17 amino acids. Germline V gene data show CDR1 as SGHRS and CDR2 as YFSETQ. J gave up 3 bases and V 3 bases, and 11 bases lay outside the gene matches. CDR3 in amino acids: CASSSGLGSGGEETQYF. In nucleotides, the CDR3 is TGCGCCAGCAGCTCGGGATTGGGCAGCGGGGGGGAAGAGACCCAGTACTTC. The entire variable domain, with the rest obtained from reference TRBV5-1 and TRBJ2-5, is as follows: KAGVTQTPRYLIKTRGQQVTLSCSPISGHRSVSWYQQTPGQGLQFLFEYFSETQRNKGNFPGRFSGRQFSNSRSEMNVSTLELGDSALYLCASSSGLGSGGEETQYFGPGTRLLVL.

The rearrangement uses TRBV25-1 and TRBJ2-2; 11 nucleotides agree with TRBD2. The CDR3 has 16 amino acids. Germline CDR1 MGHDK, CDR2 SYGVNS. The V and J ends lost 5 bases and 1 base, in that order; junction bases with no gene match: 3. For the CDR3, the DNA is TGTGCCAGCAGTTCCACTAGCGGGGGGAACACCGGGGAGCTGTTTTTT. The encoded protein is CASSSTSGGNTGELFF.

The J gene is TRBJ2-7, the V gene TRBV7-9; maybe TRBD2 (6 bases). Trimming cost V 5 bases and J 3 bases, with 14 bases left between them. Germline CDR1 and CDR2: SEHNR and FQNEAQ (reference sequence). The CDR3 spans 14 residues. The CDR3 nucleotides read TGTGCCAGCAGCCGAAGTGGAGGGGACTACGAGCAGTACTTC. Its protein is CASSRSGGDYEQYF.

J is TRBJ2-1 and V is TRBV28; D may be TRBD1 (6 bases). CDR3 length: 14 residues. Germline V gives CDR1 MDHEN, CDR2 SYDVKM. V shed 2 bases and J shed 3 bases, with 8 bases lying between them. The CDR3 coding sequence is TGTGCCAGCAGTTTAACCAGGGGCTACAATGAGCAGTTCTTC. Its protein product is CASSLTRGYNEQFF.

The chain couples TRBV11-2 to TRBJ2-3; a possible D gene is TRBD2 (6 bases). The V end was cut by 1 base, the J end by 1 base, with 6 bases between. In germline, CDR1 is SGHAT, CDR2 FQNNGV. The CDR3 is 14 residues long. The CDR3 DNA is TGTGCCAGCAGCTTAGCGGGAGGCACAGATACGCAGTATTTT. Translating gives CASSLAGGTDTQYF.

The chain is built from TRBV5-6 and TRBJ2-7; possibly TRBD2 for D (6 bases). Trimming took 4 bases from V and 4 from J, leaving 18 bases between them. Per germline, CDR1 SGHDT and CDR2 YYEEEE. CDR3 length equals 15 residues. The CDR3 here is CASSAVGLIKYEQYF. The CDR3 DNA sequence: TGTGCCAGCAGCGCAGTGGGACTCATTAAATACGAGCAGTACTTC.

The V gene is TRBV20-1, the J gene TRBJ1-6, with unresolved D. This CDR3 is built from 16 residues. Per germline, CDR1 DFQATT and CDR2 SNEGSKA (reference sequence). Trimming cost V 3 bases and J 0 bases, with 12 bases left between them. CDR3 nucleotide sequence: TGCAGTGCTAGTACGGCACAGAGCTCCTATAATTCACCCCTCCACTTT. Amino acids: CSASTAQSSYNSPLHF.

As DNA, the CDR3 is TGTGCCAGCAGTCGGGGAGACACTGAAGCTTTCTTT. The encoded protein is CASSRGDTEAFF. J is TRBJ1-1 and V is TRBV6-5; D is unresolved. The CDR3 spans 12 residues. Germline CDR1 MNHEY, CDR2 SVGAGI. V was pared by 5 bases and J by 3 bases, with 7 bases between.

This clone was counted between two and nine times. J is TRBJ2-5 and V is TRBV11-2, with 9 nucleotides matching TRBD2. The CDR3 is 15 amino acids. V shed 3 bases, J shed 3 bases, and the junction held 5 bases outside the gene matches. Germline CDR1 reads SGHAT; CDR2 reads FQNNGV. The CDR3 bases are TGTGCCAGCAGCTTTAGGGGACTAGCCGAAGAGACCCAGTACTTC. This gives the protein CASSFRGLAEETQYF.

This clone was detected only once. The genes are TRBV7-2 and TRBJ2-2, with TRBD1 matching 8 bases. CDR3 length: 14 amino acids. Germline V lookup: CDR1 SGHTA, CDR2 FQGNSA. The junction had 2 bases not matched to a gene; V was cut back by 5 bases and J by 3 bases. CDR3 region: CASSPDRDTGELFF. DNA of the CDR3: TGTGCCAGCAGCCCGGACAGGGACACCGGGGAGCTGTTTTTT. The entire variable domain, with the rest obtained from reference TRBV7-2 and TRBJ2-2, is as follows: GAGVSQSPSNKVTEKGKDVELRCDPISGHTALYWYRQSLGQGLEFLIYFQGNSAPDKSGLPSDRFSAERTGGSVSTLTIQRTQQEDSAVYLCASSPDRDTGELFFGEGSRLTVL.

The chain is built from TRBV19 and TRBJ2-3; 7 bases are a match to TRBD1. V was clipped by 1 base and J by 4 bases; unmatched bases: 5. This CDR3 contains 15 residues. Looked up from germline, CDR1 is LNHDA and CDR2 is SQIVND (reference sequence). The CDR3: CASSIGRGQADTQYF. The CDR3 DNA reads TGTGCCAGTAGTATAGGTAGGGGGCAAGCAGATACGCAGTATTTT.

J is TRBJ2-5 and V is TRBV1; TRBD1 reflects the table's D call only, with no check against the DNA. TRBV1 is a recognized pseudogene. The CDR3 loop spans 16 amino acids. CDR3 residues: CTSSHAAGAAQETQYF. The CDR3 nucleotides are TGCACCAGCAGCCACGCCGCTGGGGCAGCCCAAGAGACCCAGTACTTC.

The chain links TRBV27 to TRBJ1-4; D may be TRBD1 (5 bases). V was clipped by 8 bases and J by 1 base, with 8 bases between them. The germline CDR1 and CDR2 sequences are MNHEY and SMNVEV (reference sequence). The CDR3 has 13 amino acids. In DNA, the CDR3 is TGTGCCAGCGGGGCACGAACTAATGAAAAACTGTTTTTT. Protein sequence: CASGARTNEKLFF.

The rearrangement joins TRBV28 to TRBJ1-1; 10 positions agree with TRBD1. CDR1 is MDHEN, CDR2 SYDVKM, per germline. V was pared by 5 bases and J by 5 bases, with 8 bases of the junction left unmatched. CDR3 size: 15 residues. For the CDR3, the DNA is TGTGCCAGCAGTCCAATAGACAGGGGGCTGACTGAAGCTTTCTTT. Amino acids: CASSPIDRGLTEAFF.

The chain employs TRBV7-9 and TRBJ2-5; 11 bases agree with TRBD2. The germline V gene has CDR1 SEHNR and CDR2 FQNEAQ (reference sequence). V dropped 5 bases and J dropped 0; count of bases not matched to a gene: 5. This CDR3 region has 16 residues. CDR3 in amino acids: CASSPRLAGYQETQYF. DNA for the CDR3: TGTGCCAGCAGCCCCAGACTAGCGGGATACCAAGAGACCCAGTACTTC.

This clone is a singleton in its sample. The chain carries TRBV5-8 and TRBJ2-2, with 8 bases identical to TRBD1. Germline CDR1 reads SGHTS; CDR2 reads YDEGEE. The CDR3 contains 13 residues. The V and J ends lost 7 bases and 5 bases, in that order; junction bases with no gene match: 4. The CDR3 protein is CASSTGGTGELFF. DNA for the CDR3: TGTGCCAGCTCCACAGGGGGTACCGGGGAGCTGTTTTTT.

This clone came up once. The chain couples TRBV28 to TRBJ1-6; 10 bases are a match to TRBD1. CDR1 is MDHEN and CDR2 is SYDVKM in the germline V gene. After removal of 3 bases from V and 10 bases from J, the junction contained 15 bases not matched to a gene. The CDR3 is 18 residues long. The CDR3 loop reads CASSFFRIVGTGVSPLHF. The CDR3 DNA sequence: TGTGCCAGCAGTTTTTTTCGGATTGTCGGGACAGGGGTATCACCCCTCCACTTT.

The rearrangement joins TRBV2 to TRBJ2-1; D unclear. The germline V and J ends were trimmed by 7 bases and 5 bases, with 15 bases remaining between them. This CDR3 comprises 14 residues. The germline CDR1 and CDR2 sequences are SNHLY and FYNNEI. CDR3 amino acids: CASTLLATNNEQFF. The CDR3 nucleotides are TGTGCCAGCACCCTCCTTGCGACAAACAATGAGCAGTTCTTC.

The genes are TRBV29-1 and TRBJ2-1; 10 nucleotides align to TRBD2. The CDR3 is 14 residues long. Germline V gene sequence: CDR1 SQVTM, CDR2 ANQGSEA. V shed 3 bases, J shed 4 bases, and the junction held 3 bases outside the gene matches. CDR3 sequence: CSVDGLAVYNEQFF. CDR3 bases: TGCAGCGTTGATGGACTAGCGGTTTACAATGAGCAGTTCTTC.